Following are 25 T cell receptor beta chains from one sample sequenced in a study of neoadjuvant anti-PD-1 for oral cavity cancer. Profiled with immunoSEQ multiplex PCR; TCRdb holds only in-frame clones, not every one. The sample lists some 14,000 clones, about 70% occurring once. The sample consisted of PBMCs, taken before nivolumab (anti-PD-1) treatment. Receptor source: a person between 40 and 79 years old with oral cavity squamous cell carcinoma.

This clone has only a few counts. CDR3 protein: CASSLGLTVNSPLHF. DNA of the CDR3: TGTGCCAGCAGCTTGGGGCTGACAGTTAATTCACCCCTCCACTTT. This sequence joins TRBV13 and TRBJ1-6, with a tentative D call TRBD1 (5 bases). Per germline, CDR1 PRHDT and CDR2 FYEKMQ (reference sequence). The CDR3 contains 15 residues. The germline V and J ends were trimmed by 3 bases and 6 bases, with 12 bases remaining between them.

This chain joins TRBV30 and TRBJ2-1, with TRBD2 identical over 9 bases. Germline CDR1 reads GTSNPN; CDR2 reads SVGIG (reference sequence). CDR3 length: 14 amino acids. J was trimmed by 4 bases and V by 1 base; bases with no gene match: 2. The CDR3 spells CAWSGLAVYNEQFF. DNA of the CDR3: TGTGCCTGGAGTGGACTAGCGGTTTACAATGAGCAGTTCTTC. Looking up the rest from reference TRBV30 and TRBJ2-1 gives the full variable domain: SQTIHQWPATLVQPVGSPLSLECTVEGTSNPNLYWYRQAAGRGLQLLFYSVGIGQISSEVPQNLSASRPQDRQFILSSKKLLLSDSGFYLCAWSGLAVYNEQFFGPGTRLTVL.

The chain couples TRBV5-5 to TRBJ1-3; D is perhaps TRBD1 (6 bases). Germline-derived CDR1 and CDR2 are SGHKS and YYEKEE (reference sequence). Trimming pared 2 bases from V and 5 bases from J, leaving 8 bases between. This CDR3 contains 13 residues. CDR3: CASSLQGRNTIYF. CDR3 DNA: TGTGCCAGCAGCTTACAGGGTAGAAACACCATATATTTT. The full variable domain, with the rest looked up from reference TRBV5-5 and TRBJ1-3, is DAGVTQSPTHLIKTRGQQVTLRCSPISGHKSVSWYQQVLGQGPQFIFQYYEKEERGRGNFPDRFSARQFPNYSSELNVNALLLGDSALYLCASSLQGRNTIYFGEGSWLTVV.

CDR3 coding DNA: TGCGCCAGCAGCTTGGCCGTAGGGACAGCTAACAATGAGCAGTTCTTC. Protein product: CASSLAVGTANNEQFF. The chain couples TRBV5-1 to TRBJ2-1, with 7 bases identical to TRBD1. Trimming took 0 bases from V and 5 from J; bases not matched to a gene: 8. The CDR3 is 16 amino acids. Germline assignment: CDR1 SGHRS and CDR2 YFSETQ.

This clone showed up just a few times. This rearrangement joins TRBV14 to TRBJ1-2; 8 nucleotides align to TRBD1. Germline V lookup: CDR1 SGHDN, CDR2 FVKESK. CDR3 length: 15 residues. Trimming took 3 bases from V and 3 from J; bases not matched to a gene: 6. CDR3 in DNA: TGTGCCAGCAGCCACCTGGACAGGGCCCACTATGGCTACACCTTC. It encodes CASSHLDRAHYGYTF.

The chain combines TRBV30 with TRBJ1-5; a weak D match, TRBD1 (6 bases). Germline V lookup: CDR1 GTSNPN, CDR2 SVGIG (reference sequence). V was cut by 6 bases and J by 1 base, with 10 bases left in between. The CDR3 runs 13 residues. CDR3: CACADRSNQPQHF. CDR3 DNA sequence: TGTGCCTGCGCCGACAGGAGCAATCAGCCCCAGCATTTT.

This clone occurred once. The chain combines TRBV9 with TRBJ2-2, with 14 bases lining up with TRBD2. This CDR3 contains 20 residues. Trimming took 0 bases from V and 4 from J; bases not matched to a gene: 11. Germline CDR1 is SGDLS and CDR2 is YYNGEE. The CDR3 reads CASSVVRLAGGPGSTGELFF. The CDR3 DNA follows: TGTGCCAGCAGCGTAGTTCGACTAGCGGGAGGGCCGGGGTCCACCGGGGAGCTGTTTTTT. The complete variable domain, with remaining parts taken from reference TRBV9 and TRBJ2-2, reads DSGVTQTPKHLITATGQRVTLRCSPRSGDLSVYWYQQSLDQGLQFLIQYYNGEERAKGNILERFSAQQFPDLHSELNLSSLELGDSALYFCASSVVRLAGGPGSTGELFFGEGSRLTVL.

This chain connects TRBV25-1 to TRBJ1-1; 9 bases match TRBD1. Germline values: CDR1 MGHDK, CDR2 SYGVNS. With V trimmed by 4 bases and J by 4 bases, 7 bases remained unmatched. The CDR3 has 15 amino acids. CDR3 sequence: CASSGRTGVGTEAFF. CDR3 DNA sequence: TGTGCCAGCAGTGGTAGGACAGGGGTTGGCACTGAAGCTTTCTTT.

V usage is TRBV19 and J usage is TRBJ2-3, with TRBD2 as a possible D gene (7 bases). Trimming cost V 3 bases and J 2 bases, with 15 bases left between them. The CDR3 consists of 16 residues. The germline CDR1 and CDR2 sequences are LNHDA and SQIVND (reference sequence). The CDR3 here is CASSIGSGTTTDTQYF. The DNA for the CDR3 is TGTGCCAGTAGTATTGGGAGCGGGACAACCACAGATACGCAGTATTTT.

The rearrangement links TRBV5-6 to TRBJ2-2, with 11 bases lining up with TRBD1. Losses at the gene ends were 1 base for V and 8 bases for J; bases not matched to a gene: 13. The germline V gene encodes CDR1 SGHDT and CDR2 YYEEEE. The CDR3 has 18 residues. Written as DNA, the CDR3 is TGTGCCAGCAGCTTGTGGGGTTCGCGGACAGGGGGCGAAGGGGAGCTGTTTTTT. Protein product: CASSLWGSRTGGEGELFF.

V usage is TRBV6-5 and J usage is TRBJ2-7; 10 nucleotides line up with TRBD2. Germline assignment: CDR1 MNHEY and CDR2 SVGAGI. The CDR3 loop spans 15 amino acids. The trim removed 6 bases at V and 0 bases at J, leaving 5 bases unmatched. As DNA, the CDR3 is TGTGCCAGCAGGCCCGCTAGCGGGAGCTCCTACGAGCAGTACTTC. It encodes CASRPASGSSYEQYF.

The chain couples TRBV19 to TRBJ1-1; 9 nucleotides line up with TRBD1. The germline gives CDR1 LNHDA, CDR2 SQIVND (reference sequence). The V segment lost 5 bases and the J segment 5 bases; nucleotides outside the gene matches: 6. The CDR3 contains 14 residues. In DNA form, the CDR3 reads TGTGCCAGTAGTTACAGGGGGCGGGGGACTGAAGCTTTCTTT. Its protein product is CASSYRGRGTEAFF.

The rearrangement links TRBV6-1 to TRBJ2-5, with D tentatively TRBD1 or TRBD2 (6 bases each). The CDR3 spans 13 residues. V dropped 6 bases and J dropped 2 bases, with 10 bases sitting between them. The germline CDR1 and CDR2 sequences are MNHNS and SASEGT. The CDR3 loop is CASRRGLQETQYF. DNA of the CDR3: TGTGCCAGCAGACGGGGGCTACAAGAGACCCAGTACTTC.

The chain uses TRBV15 and TRBJ2-3, with 8 bases lining up with TRBD2. The CDR3 extends over 15 amino acids. The V and J ends lost 4 bases and 1 base, in that order; junction bases with no gene match: 4. Germline CDR1 reads LNHNV; CDR2 reads YYDKDF (reference sequence). CDR3 in DNA: TGTGCCACCAGCACTCGAGCGGGGGGCACAGATACGCAGTATTTT. Protein sequence: CATSTRAGGTDTQYF.

This chain links TRBV10-3 with TRBJ2-7, with 8 bases matching TRBD1. This CDR3 comprises 16 residues. Germline V gives CDR1 ENHRY, CDR2 SYGVKD. The ends lost 2 bases at V and 1 base at J; junction bases unmatched: 7. The CDR3 DNA reads TGTGCCATCAGTGAGACGTGGGGACAGGTTTCCTACGAGCAGTACTTC. Its protein is CAISETWGQVSYEQYF.

The chain combines TRBV18 with TRBJ1-4; D remains unclear. This CDR3 is built from 14 residues. V was clipped by 8 bases and J by 0 bases, with 10 bases between them. Germline CDR1 and CDR2: KGHSH and LQKENI. In DNA form, the CDR3 reads TGTGCCAGCACTCCACAAGCAACTAATGAAAAACTGTTTTTT. It encodes CASTPQATNEKLFF.

There are a few counts of this clone. The rearrangement links TRBV27 to TRBJ1-2; the D gene is possibly TRBD1 (6 bases). Germline values: CDR1 MNHEY, CDR2 SMNVEV (reference sequence). The CDR3 runs to 13 residues. V lost 0 bases and J 8 bases, leaving 10 bases between the germline ends. CDR3 residues: CASSLSHREGYTF. The CDR3 DNA reads as TGTGCCAGCAGTTTATCCCACAGGGAGGGCTACACCTTC.

J is TRBJ1-1 and V is TRBV5-1, with no clear D. The V and J ends lost 5 bases and 4 bases respectively, with 12 bases between them. The CDR3 spans 13 residues. The germline V gene encodes CDR1 SGHRS and CDR2 YFSETQ. Here the CDR3 reads CASSPYRGTEAFF. Here the CDR3 DNA reads TGCGCCAGCAGTCCTTACCGGGGCACTGAAGCTTTCTTT.

This clone was seen only once. The CDR3 here is CASSLVRMEETQYF. CDR3 in DNA: TGCGCCAGCAGCTTGGTGAGGATGGAGGAGACCCAGTACTTC. This chain uses TRBV5-1 with TRBJ2-5; no definite D call. CDR1 and CDR2 from the germline V gene are SGHRS and YFSETQ. Trimming shortened V by 0 bases and J by 5 bases, and 11 bases separated the two germline ends. The CDR3 length is 14 residues.

The V and J genes are TRBV10-2 and TRBJ1-2, with TRBD1 matching over 9 bases. Germline trimming cut 5 bases from V and 2 bases from J; bases unmatched to any gene: 6. The germline V gene encodes CDR1 WSHSY and CDR2 SAAADI. CDR3 length equals 15 residues. The CDR3 DNA reads as TGCGCCAGCAGTTTCCCCGGGACAGGGAACTATGGCTACACCTTC. This sequence encodes CASSFPGTGNYGYTF.

This chain connects TRBV13 to TRBJ2-3; 9 nucleotides match TRBD2. There are 15 residues in the CDR3. The V gene's germline CDR1 is PRHDT and CDR2 FYEKMQ (reference sequence). V trimming: 3 bases; J trimming: 0 bases; junction bases outside the gene matches: 1. CDR3 sequence: CASSFTSGSTDTQYF. The CDR3 region has the DNA TGTGCCAGCAGCTTTACTAGCGGGAGCACAGATACGCAGTATTTT.

The chain carries TRBV7-2 and TRBJ2-7; D might be TRBD1 or TRBD2, each matching 6 bases. Trimming left V 8 bases short and J 7 bases short, with 12 bases between. The germline V gene encodes CDR1 SGHTA and CDR2 FQGNSA. The CDR3 consists of 11 residues. The DNA for the CDR3 is TGTGCCAGCGGGGGGCGGGGAGAGCAGTACTTC. Translating gives CASGGRGEQYF.

The genes are TRBV30 and TRBJ2-7; maybe TRBD2 (6 bases). The CDR3 is 15 amino acids. From germline, CDR1 is GTSNPN and CDR2 SVGIG (reference sequence). V lost 0 bases to trimming and J lost 1 base, with 13 bases between them. The CDR3 DNA follows: TGTGCCTGGAGTGTAGGGCGGGGTACTTCCTACGAGCAGTACTTC. It specifies CAWSVGRGTSYEQYF.

This chain joins TRBV19 and TRBJ1-1; D gene unclear. Germline assignment: CDR1 LNHDA and CDR2 SQIVND (reference sequence). Trimming removed 2 bases from V and 4 bases from J, with 14 bases in between. The CDR3 contains 15 residues. CDR3 in amino acids: CASSISRAGGTEAFF. In DNA, the CDR3 is TGTGCCAGTAGTATATCCCGGGCCGGCGGCACTGAAGCTTTCTTT.

In this sample, this clone turned up a few times. DNA for the CDR3: TGTGCCAGCACCCAGGGGGGCGGGGAGCTGTTTTTT. Protein: CASTQGGGELFF. The chain couples TRBV6-5 to TRBJ2-2, with D perhaps matching TRBD1 (7 bases). There are 12 residues in the CDR3. V lost 7 bases, J lost 7 bases, and 10 bases lay in between. The germline V gene has CDR1 MNHEY and CDR2 SVGAGI.